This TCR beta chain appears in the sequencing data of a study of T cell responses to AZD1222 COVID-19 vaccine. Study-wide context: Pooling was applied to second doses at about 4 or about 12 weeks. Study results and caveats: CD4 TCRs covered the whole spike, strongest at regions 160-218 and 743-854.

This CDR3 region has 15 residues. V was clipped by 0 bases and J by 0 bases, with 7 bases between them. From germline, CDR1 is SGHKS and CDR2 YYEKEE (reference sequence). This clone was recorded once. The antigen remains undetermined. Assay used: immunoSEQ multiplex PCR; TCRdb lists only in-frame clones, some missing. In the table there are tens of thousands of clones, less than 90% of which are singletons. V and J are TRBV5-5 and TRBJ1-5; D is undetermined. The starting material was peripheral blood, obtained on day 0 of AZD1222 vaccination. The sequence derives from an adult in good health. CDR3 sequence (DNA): TGTGCCAGCAGCTTGGGTGGATTTAGCAATCAGCCCCAGCATTTT. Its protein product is CASSLGGFSNQPQHF.